The sequence of this TCR beta chain was determined in a study of response to subunit inactivated influenza vaccine. TCRdb used MiXCR to reprocess the RT-PCR reads, holding one entry per CDR3 protein. The sample holds just under 250,000 distinct CDR3 sequences, 10% to 15% seen once. This CDR3 region has 12 residues. V was pared by 1 base and J by 8 bases, with 12 bases between. Looked up from germline, CDR1 is SQVTM and CDR2 is ANQGSEA. This clonotype was seen repeatedly, ten times or more. What it binds is not known. The study's findings and limits: Seasonal influenza vaccination, on each occasion, was suggested by the authors to recruit few new T cells.

This material consisted of non-naive T cells sorted from PBMCs, taken less than 15 days before vaccination. The chain employs TRBV29-1 and TRBJ2-7, with D perhaps being TRBD1 or TRBD2 (5 bases each). This TCR was recovered from a man in his fifties or sixties who received an inactivated influenza vaccine. DNA of the CDR3: TGCAGCGTTGAAGGGGACCGACTGAAGCAGTACTTC. This codes for CSVEGDRLKQYF.